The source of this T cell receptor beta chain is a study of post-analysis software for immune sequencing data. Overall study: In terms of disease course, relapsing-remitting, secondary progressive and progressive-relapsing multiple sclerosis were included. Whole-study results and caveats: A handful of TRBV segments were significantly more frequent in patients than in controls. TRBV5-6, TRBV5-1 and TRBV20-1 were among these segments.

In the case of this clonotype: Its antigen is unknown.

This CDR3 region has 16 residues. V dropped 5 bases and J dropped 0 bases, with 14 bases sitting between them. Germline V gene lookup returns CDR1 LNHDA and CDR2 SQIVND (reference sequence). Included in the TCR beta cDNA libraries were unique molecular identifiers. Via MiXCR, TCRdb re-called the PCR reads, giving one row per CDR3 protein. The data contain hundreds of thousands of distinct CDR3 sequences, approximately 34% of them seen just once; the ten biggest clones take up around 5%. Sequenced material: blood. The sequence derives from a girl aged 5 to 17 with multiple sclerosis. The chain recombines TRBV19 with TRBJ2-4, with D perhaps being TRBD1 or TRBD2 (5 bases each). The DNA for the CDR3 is TGTGCCAGTAGTCTCGGGGCAGGGTTAGCCAAAAACATTCAGTACTTC. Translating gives CASSLGAGLAKNIQYF.